The 21 T cell receptor beta chains in this list originate from one sample, sequenced in a study of T cells in Graves' hyperthyroidism and ophthalmopathy. Using RNA transcripts as the source, TCR beta CDR3 regions were amplified. The HTBI primer set served for first-round RT-PCR of the TCR CDR3. Using its own MiXCR run on the multiplex PCR reads, TCRdb lists one record per CDR3 protein. The repertoire consists of about 710,000 distinct CDR3 sequences, with less than 20% occurring once and the leading ten covering around 7.7%. Source material: blood. Receptors were obtained from a man aged 18-30 years with Graves' hyperthyroidism.

This clonotype was seen ten or more times. The CDR3 DNA reads TGTGCCAGCAGTCAACTAGCGGGAGACTACAATGAGCAGTTCTTC. Translating it yields CASSQLAGDYNEQFF. The chain joins TRBV28 to TRBJ2-1; 11 nucleotides match TRBD2. Germline values: CDR1 MDHEN, CDR2 SYDVKM. V lost 5 bases and J lost 3; bases outside the gene matches: 3. This CDR3 comprises 15 residues.

This clonotype was detected only a few times. CDR3 region: CASSSNRGMYTEAFF. In DNA, the CDR3 is TGTGCCAGCAGCTCGAACAGGGGGATGTACACTGAAGCTTTCTTT. The chain combines TRBV11-2 with TRBJ1-1; 8 bases are shared with TRBD1. V lost 4 bases, J lost 3 bases, and 7 bases stayed unmatched. This CDR3 contains 15 residues. Germline V gene data show CDR1 as SGHAT and CDR2 as FQNNGV.

This clonotype came up a few times. Germline is not matched at one junction end, which may reflect a read error. The chain is built from TRBV28 and TRBJ2-5, with 7 nucleotides matching TRBD1. This CDR3 is built from 16 residues. CDR1 is MDHEN, CDR2 SYDVKM, per germline. The CDR3 DNA reads TGTGCCAGCAGTTTGACCGAACAGGGGATCCAAGAGGCCCAGTACTTC. This translates into CASSLTEQGIQEAQYF.

Only a few counts were recorded for this clonotype. The V and J genes are TRBV11-2 and TRBJ2-7; D call uncertain. V was cut by 1 base and J by 1 base, with 11 bases left in between. The CDR3 covers 15 residues. In germline, CDR1 is SGHAT, CDR2 FQNNGV. CDR3 residues: CASSLAGYPSYEQYF. DNA of the CDR3: TGTGCCAGCAGCTTAGCTGGGTACCCATCCTACGAGCAGTACTTC.

Ten or more counts support this clonotype. J is TRBJ2-1 and V is TRBV20-1; 15 bases fit TRBD2. Trimming cost V 1 base and J 8 bases; bases outside gene matches: 3. Per the germline V gene, CDR1 is DFQATT and CDR2 is SNEGSKA (reference sequence). The CDR3 length is 15 residues. CDR3 coding DNA: TGCAGTGCTAGAGGTGGACTAGCGGGAGGGTATGAGCAGTTCTTC. Translated: CSARGGLAGGYEQFF.

The table lists this clonotype with many counts. This chain connects TRBV11-2 to TRBJ2-1; 7 bases align to TRBD2. CDR3 length: 12 residues. V was pared by 3 bases and J by 12 bases, with 5 bases of the junction left unmatched. CDR1 and CDR2 from the germline V gene are SGHAT and FQNNGV. Written as DNA, the CDR3 is TGTGCCAGCAGCTTCAAGCGGGATCCGCAGTTCTTC. Residues: CASSFKRDPQFF. Variable domain in full (rest from reference TRBV11-2 and TRBJ2-1): EAGVAQSPRYKIIEKRQSVAFWCNPISGHATLYWYQQILGQGPKLLIQFQNNGVVDDSQLPKDRFSAERLKGVDSTLKIQPAKLEDSAVYLCASSFKRDPQFFGPGTRLTVL.

This clonotype was detected ten times or more. The chain is built from TRBV2 and TRBJ1-1; the D is unclear. Germline V CDR1 and CDR2: SNHLY, FYNNEI. This CDR3 region has 12 residues. Between the trimmed V and J ends, which lost 6 bases and 6 bases, there was a span of 11 bases. The CDR3 sequence is CASRRGTAEAFF. CDR3 DNA sequence: TGTGCCAGCAGACGCGGCACCGCTGAAGCTTTCTTT.

The V gene is TRBV6-2 or TRBV6-3, the J gene TRBJ1-1; D not certain. The V gene's germline CDR1 is MNHEY and CDR2 SVGEGT. The CDR3 contains 15 residues. V dropped 5 bases and J dropped 3 bases, with 16 bases sitting between them. In DNA form, the CDR3 reads TGTGCCAGCAGTCCCTTATCGTGGGCGGACACTGAAGCTTTCTTT. The encoded protein is CASSPLSWADTEAFF.

The gene calls are TRBV9 and TRBJ2-1, with 8 bases that match TRBD1. In germline, CDR1 is SGDLS, CDR2 YYNGEE. The CDR3 consists of 12 residues. Trimming cost V 4 bases and J 9 bases; bases outside gene matches: 3. CDR3 protein: CASSNTGGEQFF. Written as DNA, the CDR3 is TGTGCCAGCAGCAATACAGGGGGTGAGCAGTTCTTC.

This clonotype was counted many times. The chain uses TRBV28 and TRBJ1-2; D ambiguous. V gave up 2 bases and J gave up 8 bases, with 21 bases separating them. The CDR3 length is 16 residues. CDR1 MDHEN and CDR2 SYDVKM come from the germline V gene. The CDR3 DNA reads as TGTGCCAGCAGTTTACCGGGCAGTCCCGGGTTAGAAGGCTACACCTTC. Protein: CASSLPGSPGLEGYTF.

This clonotype turned up a few times. The rearrangement joins TRBV11-1 to TRBJ1-2; weak D call: TRBD1 (6 bases). V lost 1 base, J lost 6 bases, and 15 bases lay in between. The V gene's germline CDR1 is SGHAT and CDR2 FQDESV (reference sequence). The CDR3 runs 15 residues. Here the CDR3 reads CASSLVPSTGNGYTF. The CDR3 DNA follows: TGTGCCAGCAGCTTAGTACCATCCACAGGGAATGGCTACACCTTC.

The rearrangement links TRBV20-1 to TRBJ1-2; no definite D call. Trimming removed 0 bases at V and 6 bases at J, with 8 bases between. The germline gives CDR1 DFQATT, CDR2 SNEGSKA (reference sequence). The CDR3 is 12 amino acids. CDR3 coding DNA: TGCAGTGCTAGAGATCTCACGGATGGCTACACCTTC. This encodes CSARDLTDGYTF.

CDR3 amino acids: CATLTSGRNTTNGRNEQFF. CDR3 DNA: TGTGCCACACTGACTAGCGGGAGGAATACCACCAATGGGAGGAATGAGCAGTTCTTC. The chain is built from TRBV2 and TRBJ2-1; 13 bases are shared with TRBD2. CDR3 length: 19 amino acids. Germline trimming cut 10 bases from V and 7 bases from J; bases unmatched to any gene: 22. Per germline, CDR1 SNHLY and CDR2 FYNNEI.

V is TRBV20-1 and J is TRBJ2-1, with 11 bases identical to TRBD2. CDR3 length equals 16 residues. J gave up 4 bases and V 3 bases, and 8 bases lay outside the gene matches. Per germline, CDR1 DFQATT and CDR2 SNEGSKA (reference sequence). The CDR3 spells CSARGGTSGTYNEQFF. CDR3 coding DNA: TGCAGTGCTAGGGGAGGGACTAGCGGAACTTACAATGAGCAGTTCTTC.

This clonotype was picked up many times. The V call is TRBV6-1, the J call TRBJ2-1; 13 nucleotides agree with TRBD2. The CDR3 covers 15 residues. The germline gives CDR1 MNHNS, CDR2 SASEGT. Losses at the gene ends were 7 bases for V and 4 bases for J; bases not matched to a gene: 4. The CDR3 region is CASIMGLAGYNEQFF. For the CDR3, the DNA is TGTGCCAGCATTATGGGACTAGCGGGGTACAATGAGCAGTTCTTC.

This sequence joins TRBV28 and TRBJ2-7, with D possibly matching TRBD2 (7 bases). The CDR3 has 14 residues. The V end lost 7 bases, the J end lost 2 bases, and 15 bases lay between the germline ends. Germline V lookup: CDR1 MDHEN, CDR2 SYDVKM. The CDR3 sequence: CASIPGGPTYEQYF. The CDR3 nucleotides read TGTGCCAGCATCCCCGGGGGGCCCACCTACGAGCAGTACTTC.

The chain is built from TRBV19 and TRBJ2-2; D gene ambiguous. The CDR3 is 15 amino acids. Germline assignment: CDR1 LNHDA and CDR2 SQIVND (reference sequence). The V end lost 6 bases, the J end lost 3 bases, and 14 bases lay between the germline ends. CDR3 residues: CASRSSRIDTGELFF. CDR3 DNA: TGTGCCAGTAGGAGTAGCAGGATCGACACCGGGGAGCTGTTTTTT. Variable domain in full (rest from reference TRBV19 and TRBJ2-2): DGGITQSPKYLFRKEGQNVTLSCEQNLNHDAMYWYRQDPGQGLRLIYYSQIVNDFQKGDIAEGYSVSREKKESFPLTVTSAQKNPTAFYLCASRSSRIDTGELFFGEGSRLTVL.

This clonotype has ten or more counts. J is TRBJ2-3 and V is TRBV2; 12 nucleotides agree with TRBD2. Looked up from germline, CDR1 is SNHLY and CDR2 is FYNNEI. After removal of 5 bases from V and 2 bases from J, the junction contained 2 bases not matched to a gene. The CDR3 sequence is 15 residues long. This CDR3 is CASSWTSGDTDTQYF. CDR3 bases: TGTGCCAGCAGTTGGACTAGCGGGGACACAGATACGCAGTATTTT.

Details on this clonotype: One base away lies a much larger clone, so this may be a sequencing read error. J is TRBJ2-7 and V is TRBV28; D unclear. Germline V gene data show CDR1 as MDHEN and CDR2 as SYDVKM. V was trimmed by 6 bases and J by 6 bases, leaving 21 bases between them. CDR3 size: 15 residues. The CDR3 here is CASRSGPQASIEQYF. As DNA, the CDR3 is TGTGCCAGCAGATCGGGCCCCCAGGCATCGATCGAGCAGTACTTC. The full variable domain, in which reference TRBV28 and TRBJ2-7 provide the parts outside the CDR3, is DVKVTQSSRYLVKRTGEKVFLECVQDMDHENMFWYRQDPGLGLRLIYFSYDVKMKEKGDIPEGYSVSREKKERFSLILESASTNQTSMYLCASRSGPQASIEQYFGPGTRLTVT.

At least ten counts were recorded for this clonotype. This sequence joins TRBV7-2 and TRBJ1-2, with TRBD1 identical over 8 bases. Germline V gives CDR1 SGHTA, CDR2 FQGNSA. The CDR3 has 13 amino acids. V shed 5 bases and J 5 bases; nucleotides not matched to a gene: 4. The CDR3 loop reads CASSAGTGYGYTF. CDR3 bases: TGTGCCAGCAGCGCCGGGACAGGATATGGCTACACCTTC.

This clonotype was counted a few times. V gene TRBV12-5 combines with J gene TRBJ2-7; the match to TRBD1 covers 8 bases. The CDR3 is 16 amino acids. The germline CDR1 and CDR2 sequences are LGHNT and FRNRAP. Germline trimming cut 4 bases from V and 3 bases from J; bases unmatched to any gene: 11. CDR3 protein: CASGSILGTGLYEQYF. The CDR3 nucleotides are TGTGCTAGTGGTTCGATTTTGGGGACAGGACTCTACGAGCAGTACTTC.